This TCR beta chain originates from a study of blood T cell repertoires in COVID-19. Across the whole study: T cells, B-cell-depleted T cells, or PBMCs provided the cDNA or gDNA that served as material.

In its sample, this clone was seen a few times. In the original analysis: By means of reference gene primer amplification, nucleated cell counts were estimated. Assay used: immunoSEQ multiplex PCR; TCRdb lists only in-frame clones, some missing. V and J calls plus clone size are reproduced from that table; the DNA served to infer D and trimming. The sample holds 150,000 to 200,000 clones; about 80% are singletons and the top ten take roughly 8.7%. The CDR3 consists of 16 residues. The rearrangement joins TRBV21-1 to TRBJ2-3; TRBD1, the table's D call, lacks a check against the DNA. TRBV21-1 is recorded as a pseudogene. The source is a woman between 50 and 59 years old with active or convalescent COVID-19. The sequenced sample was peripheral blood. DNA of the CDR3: TGTGCCAGCAGCAAAGTAGGGACAGCTTTTTCAGATACGCAGTATTTT. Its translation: CASSKVGTAFSDTQYF.